What follows are 4 T cell receptor beta chains derived from one specimen sequenced in a study of T cells expressing NK-cell markers. TCRdb re-called the 5' RACE reads and catalogs CDR3 proteins one per entry, DNA excluded. The listing contains 200,000 to 300,000 distinct CDR3 sequences. The sequenced sample consisted of blood T cells: a sorted CD56 or NKG2C T cell subset, CD4+ or CD8+ T cells, or bulk PBMC T cells (not recorded which). The receptors stem from a man aged 18 to 29 in good health.

The chain carries TRBV7-2 and TRBJ1-1; checking the TCRdb D call of TRBD1 is not possible without DNA. CDR3 length: 14 residues. Germline CDR1 and CDR2: SGHTA and FQGNSA. The CDR3 spells CASSLRTGGREAFF.

The chain employs TRBV28 and TRBJ2-3; with no DNA, the TCRdb D assignment of TRBD2 cannot be verified. CDR3 length: 17 residues. Germline CDR1 MDHEN, CDR2 SYDVKM. The CDR3 reads CASSSIVLAGVTDTQYF.

V gene TRBV6-2 or TRBV6-3 combines with J gene TRBJ2-3; the D call of TRBD1 rests on TCRdb alone, since no DNA is present to check it. This CDR3 has 15 amino acids. Germline CDR1 and CDR2: MNHEY and SVGEGT. CDR3 region: CASSWEGGTTDTQYF.

The gene calls are TRBV20-1 and TRBJ2-1. This CDR3 contains 14 residues. The germline gives CDR1 DFQATT, CDR2 SNEGSKA (reference sequence). CDR3 sequence reads: CSAAWQDAGNEQFF.